These 23 T cell receptor beta chains were all obtained from the same sample, sequenced in a study of blood T cell repertoires in COVID-19. Here immunoSEQ multiplex PCR was the method, and the copy in TCRdb shows in-frame clones only, minus some. The data contain around 200,000 clones, approximately 79% of them seen just once; the ten biggest clones take up around 5.1%. Sequenced sample: peripheral blood. All receptors come from a human donor in a cohort sampled during active COVID-19.

The J gene is TRBJ2-7, the V gene TRBV5-4; no clear D gene. V was trimmed by 0 bases and J by 0 bases, leaving 7 bases between them. Germline V CDR1 and CDR2: SGHNT, YYREEE (reference sequence). The CDR3 spans 14 residues. The DNA for the CDR3 is TGTGCCAGCAGCTTGGCAGCGAGCTCCTACGAGCAGTACTTC. Its protein product is CASSLAASSYEQYF.

This chain links TRBV5-1 with TRBJ1-4, with 7 bases lining up with TRBD1. The CDR3 runs 14 residues. Germline V gene sequence: CDR1 SGHRS, CDR2 YFSETQ. The V segment lost 4 bases and the J segment 8 bases; nucleotides outside the gene matches: 8. In DNA form, the CDR3 reads TGCGCCAGCAGCAATGACAGGGTCGGGGAAAAACTGTTTTTT. Translation: CASSNDRVGEKLFF.

The J gene is TRBJ2-5, the V gene TRBV15; 13 bases line up with TRBD2. Germline V gene lookup returns CDR1 LNHNV and CDR2 YYDKDF (reference sequence). CDR3 length equals 17 residues. The V and J ends lost 1 base and 5 bases, in that order; junction bases with no gene match: 7. This chain's CDR3 is CATSRGLAGGSRETQYF. CDR3 nucleotide sequence: TGTGCCACCAGCAGAGGACTAGCGGGAGGTTCACGGGAGACCCAGTACTTC.

The chain recombines TRBV30 with TRBJ2-7; tentative D call: TRBD2 (6 bases). Looked up from germline, CDR1 is GTSNPN and CDR2 is SVGIG (reference sequence). The CDR3 spans 14 residues. Trimming took off 4 bases at V and 7 bases at J, with 20 bases between the two ends. CDR3 protein: CAWTATSHGWEQYF. The CDR3, as DNA: TGTGCCTGGACGGCGACTAGTCACGGGTGGGAGCAGTACTTC.

The chain joins TRBV6-6 to TRBJ2-7; 8 bases are shared with TRBD2. CDR1 and CDR2 (germline): MNHNY, SVGAGI (reference sequence). V was clipped by 8 bases and J by 2 bases; unmatched bases: 11. CDR3 length equals 15 residues. The CDR3 bases are TGTGCCAGCGCCAAGGCTAGCGGGCGCCCCTACGAGCAGTACTTC. Translation: CASAKASGRPYEQYF.

This clone was seen only a few times. This chain links TRBV5-1 with TRBJ2-7, with 9 bases identical to TRBD1. Germline V gives CDR1 SGHRS, CDR2 YFSETQ. The CDR3 runs to 14 residues. V lost 4 bases to trimming and J lost 5 bases; unmatched junction nucleotides: 7. CDR3 DNA: TGCGCCAGCAGCATAGGGACAGGGAACAACGAGCAGTACTTC. Its protein product is CASSIGTGNNEQYF.

The rearrangement uses TRBV28 and TRBJ1-1, with D possibly matching TRBD1 (6 bases). CDR1 and CDR2 (germline): MDHEN, SYDVKM. The CDR3 is made up of 15 amino acids. The V end lost 2 bases, the J end lost 4 bases, and 14 bases lay between the germline ends. CDR3 nucleotide sequence: TGTGCCAGCAGTTTAGGGGGGGCGCTTAGCACTGAAGCTTTCTTT. This sequence encodes CASSLGGALSTEAFF.

The CDR3 loop reads CASSRLAGGAYEQYF. The CDR3 nucleotides are TGTGCCAGCAGTCGACTAGCGGGAGGAGCCTACGAGCAGTACTTC. This chain uses TRBV27 with TRBJ2-7; TRBD2 aligns across 13 bases. The germline CDR1 and CDR2 sequences are MNHEY and SMNVEV (reference sequence). After removal of 5 bases from V and 2 bases from J, the junction contained 3 bases not matched to a gene. The CDR3 contains 15 residues.

V gene TRBV27 combines with J gene TRBJ1-6, with D tentatively TRBD1 (6 bases). V was pared by 7 bases and J by 0 bases, with 22 bases between. CDR1 MNHEY and CDR2 SMNVEV come from the germline V gene (reference sequence). The CDR3 extends over 19 amino acids. CDR3 residues: CASNSSPGGGYSYNSPLHF. The CDR3 DNA reads as TGTGCCAGCAACTCCTCTCCCGGGGGGGGCTACTCCTATAATTCACCCCTCCACTTT.

The chain uses TRBV5-5 and TRBJ1-4, with D perhaps TRBD1 (5 bases). This CDR3 is built from 15 residues. Trimming stripped 4 bases from V and 2 bases from J, with 12 bases between. Germline V gene lookup returns CDR1 SGHKS and CDR2 YYEKEE (reference sequence). The CDR3 is CASSVQGGTNEKLFF. The CDR3 DNA reads as TGTGCCAGCAGCGTGCAGGGTGGGACTAATGAAAAACTGTTTTTT.

This rearrangement joins TRBV9 to TRBJ2-2; 13 bases agree with TRBD2. Germline values: CDR1 SGDLS, CDR2 YYNGEE. The V and J ends lost 4 bases and 1 base, in that order; junction bases with no gene match: 10. This CDR3 has 19 residues. CDR3 sequence (DNA): TGTGCCAGCAGCCCACGGGGGACTAGCGGGACAAGGAACACCGGGGAGCTGTTTTTT. It is translated as CASSPRGTSGTRNTGELFF.

The chain carries TRBV4-2 and TRBJ2-7; D gene unclear. The CDR3 runs to 12 residues. Germline assignment: CDR1 LGHNA and CDR2 YNFKEQ. V lost 0 bases, J lost 6 bases, and 6 bases lay in between. CDR3 amino acids: CASSQDWSEQYF. The CDR3 DNA is TGTGCCAGCAGCCAAGATTGGAGCGAGCAGTACTTC.

This clone was seen once. The DNA for the CDR3 is TGTGCCAGCAGCTTCGCGGGAGTGATATATACGCAGTATTTT. Translation gives CASSFAGVIYTQYF. The J gene is TRBJ2-3, the V gene TRBV7-2; 7 nucleotides agree with TRBD2. The V gene's germline CDR1 is SGHTA and CDR2 FQGNSA. The CDR3 loop spans 14 amino acids. The J segment lost 7 bases and the V segment lost 3 bases, leaving 7 bases of the junction unmatched.

The chain employs TRBV7-9 and TRBJ1-5, with D unresolved. Trimming removed 0 bases at V and 1 base at J, with 13 bases between. The germline V gene has CDR1 SEHNR and CDR2 FQNEAQ (reference sequence). The CDR3 covers 17 residues. CDR3 sequence reads: CASSLAWAPGSNQPQHF. CDR3 sequence (DNA): TGTGCCAGCAGCTTAGCGTGGGCCCCCGGAAGCAATCAGCCCCAGCATTTT.

The CDR3 nucleotides read TGTGCCAGCAGTTACCATCCGGGACAGGGCTACGAGCAGTACTTC. It encodes CASSYHPGQGYEQYF. The chain has TRBV6-5 and TRBJ2-7; 9 bases are a match to TRBD1. V lost 2 bases to trimming and J lost 3 bases; unmatched junction nucleotides: 5. This CDR3 spans 15 amino acids. From germline, CDR1 is MNHEY and CDR2 SVGAGI.

The sample holds many counts of this clone. The chain links TRBV10-2 to TRBJ2-7; D is perhaps TRBD1 (6 bases). The ends were cut back, 2 bases at V and 5 bases at J, with 16 bases in the middle. Germline CDR1 reads WSHSY; CDR2 reads SAAADI. The CDR3 has 15 residues. The CDR3 is CASSEVQGPWDEQYF. In nucleotides, the CDR3 is TGCGCCAGCAGTGAGGTACAGGGCCCTTGGGACGAGCAGTACTTC.

The chain has TRBV6-1 and TRBJ2-7, with 12 bases fitting TRBD1. CDR3 size: 15 residues. Per germline, CDR1 MNHNS and CDR2 SASEGT. The V gene end was trimmed by 8 bases and the J gene end by 5 bases; junction bases not matched to a gene: 10. The CDR3 nucleotides read TGTGCCAGCTTCACCACCGGGACAGGGGGCCACGAGCAGTACTTC. It codes for CASFTTGTGGHEQYF.

The chain is built from TRBV4-3 and TRBJ2-7; TRBD2 agrees at 7 bases. V lost 3 bases to trimming and J lost 3 bases; unmatched junction nucleotides: 8. The CDR3 contains 15 residues. Germline CDR1 LGHNA, CDR2 YSLEER. The CDR3 loop reads CASSHGRWGGYEQYF. In DNA, the CDR3 is TGCGCCAGCAGCCATGGGCGGTGGGGGGGCTACGAGCAGTACTTC.

This clone is a singleton in its sample. V is TRBV27 and J is TRBJ1-2; D is undetermined. V gave up 6 bases and J gave up 3 bases, with 14 bases separating them. The CDR3 is 14 amino acids. Germline CDR1 reads MNHEY; CDR2 reads SMNVEV (reference sequence). CDR3 residues: CASSRRGAYYGYTF. CDR3 in DNA: TGTGCCAGCAGCAGAAGAGGAGCTTACTATGGCTACACCTTC.

In this sample, this clone turned up once. The rearrangement uses TRBV7-3 and TRBJ1-4; 8 bases are shared with TRBD1. The CDR3 covers 15 residues. The germline V gene has CDR1 SGHTA and CDR2 FQGTGA. The trim removed 5 bases at V and 3 bases at J, leaving 5 bases unmatched. The CDR3 DNA reads as TGTGCCAGCAGCGTGACAGGGGCTCCTAATGAAAAACTGTTTTTT. Its translation is CASSVTGAPNEKLFF.

CDR3 DNA: TGTGCCAGCAGCGCACAGATCTGGACTGAAGCTTTCTTT. It is translated as CASSAQIWTEAFF. This chain uses TRBV2 with TRBJ1-1; no firm D call. In germline, CDR1 is SNHLY, CDR2 FYNNEI. The V end was cut by 6 bases, the J end by 5 bases, with 13 bases between. The CDR3 covers 13 residues. Using reference TRBV2 and TRBJ1-1 for the parts outside the CDR3, the full variable domain is EPEVTQTPSHQVTQMGQEVILRCVPISNHLYFYWYRQILGQKVEFLVSFYNNEISEKSEIFDDQFSVERPDGSNFTLKIRSTKLEDSAMYFCASSAQIWTEAFFGQGTRLTVV.

The rearrangement links TRBV3-1 (or the pseudogene TRBV3-2) to TRBJ1-2; D unresolved. CDR1 and CDR2 from the germline V gene are LGHDT and YNNKEL (reference sequence). The V end was cut by 4 bases, the J end by 8 bases, with 8 bases between. This CDR3 contains 11 residues. CDR3 DNA sequence: TGTGCCAGCAGCCGAGGACTGGGCTACACCTTC. It yields the protein CASSRGLGYTF.

V and J are TRBV7-2 and TRBJ2-1; 14 nucleotides agree with TRBD2. Germline V gene data show CDR1 as SGHTA and CDR2 as FQGNSA. The CDR3 extends over 15 amino acids. The junction had 3 bases not matched to a gene; V was cut back by 4 bases and J by 7 bases. The CDR3 region is CASSSGLAGVNEQFF. CDR3 in DNA: TGTGCCAGCAGCTCGGGACTAGCGGGAGTGAATGAGCAGTTCTTC. The full variable domain, completed using reference TRBV7-2 and TRBJ2-1, is GAGVSQSPSNKVTEKGKDVELRCDPISGHTALYWYRQSLGQGLEFLIYFQGNSAPDKSGLPSDRFSAERTGGSVSTLTIQRTQQEDSAVYLCASSSGLAGVNEQFFGPGTRLTVL.